This T cell receptor (beta chain) is from a study of T-cell memory formation after mild COVID-19. For the study at large: The study found TCR clusters largely donor specific.

Study observations and caveats: Among CD4+ contracting clones, most were CM and EM, and CD8+ ones EMRA. Day 15 to 85 contracting clones showed balanced CD4/CD8; day 15 to 37 expanders favored CD4+.

The CDR3 runs to 15 residues. J lost 4 bases, V lost 6 bases, and 7 bases had no gene match. CDR1 and CDR2 (germline): MNHEY, SVGAGI. In TCRdb, the 5' RACE reads were re-called with MiXCR into one record per CDR3 protein. The sample holds roughly 450,000 distinct CDR3 sequences; about a sixth are singletons and the top ten take 20% to 25%. This clonotype was recorded only once. Its specificity is not known. The TCR sequence derives from a man younger than 30 who had mild COVID-19 (a few samples of this study predate the infection). Cell type and time point are not known. The material sequenced was PBMCs or a T cell subset sorted from them (not recorded which). The chain links TRBV6-5 to TRBJ1-5; 9 positions agree with TRBD1. The CDR3 DNA is TGTGCCAGCAGCTACGGACAGGGGTGGAATCAGCCCCAGCATTTT. The encoded protein is CASSYGQGWNQPQHF.